The 16 T cell receptor beta chains listed next were all sequenced from one sample in a study of T cell responses to AZD1222 COVID-19 vaccine (dated by TCRdb to 2020 to 2023). The library was built by means of the immunoSEQ multiplex PCR assay. This is the immuneACCESS table as TCRdb keeps it, with only in-frame sequences that have V and J called. A part of the clones is gone; compared with another copy, unresolved V genes explain less than half, and the rest is unexplained. The sample yields 100,000 to 150,000 clones; around 89% were counted once. Roughly 1.6% of the sample comes from the top ten. The time point label for this specimen denotes: baseline before first vaccination. The starting material was peripheral blood, obtained on day 0 of AZD1222 vaccination. The receptors were gathered from an adult in good health.

The genes are TRBV7-3 and TRBJ2-7, with a tentative D call TRBD1 (6 bases). The germline CDR1 and CDR2 sequences are SGHTA and FQGTGA. The CDR3 has 13 residues. V was cut by 2 bases and J by 3 bases, with 8 bases left in between. The DNA for the CDR3 is TGTGCCAGCAGCTTACAACAGGGCTACGAGCAGTACTTC. It specifies CASSLQQGYEQYF.

The chain couples TRBV11-2 to TRBJ2-7, with D perhaps matching TRBD1 or TRBD2 (5 bases each). The germline V gene has CDR1 SGHAT and CDR2 FQNNGV. Trimming took 0 bases from V and 0 from J, leaving 18 bases between them. The CDR3 extends over 18 amino acids. The CDR3 spells CASSLDQSWGIGSYEQYF. CDR3 in DNA: TGTGCCAGCAGCTTAGATCAAAGTTGGGGGATCGGCTCCTACGAGCAGTACTTC.

This rearrangement joins TRBV6-2 or TRBV6-3 to TRBJ2-7; TRBD1 matches at 9 bases. The CDR3 covers 16 residues. Losses at the gene ends were 0 bases for V and 5 bases for J; bases not matched to a gene: 8. CDR1 MNHEY and CDR2 SVGEGT come from the germline V gene. In DNA form, the CDR3 reads TGTGCCAGCAGTTACTCGGAACAGGGGGCCTTTGACGAGCAGTACTTC. Residues: CASSYSEQGAFDEQYF.

The chain combines TRBV24-1 with TRBJ1-2; D gene unclear. In germline, CDR1 is KGHDR, CDR2 SFDVKD. Trimming left V 4 bases short and J 0 bases short, with 8 bases between. The CDR3 runs to 14 residues. The CDR3 region has the DNA TGTGCCACCAGTGACTCAGGAGCTAACTATGGCTACACCTTC. Its protein product is CATSDSGANYGYTF.

This clone was seen just once. V is TRBV27 and J is TRBJ1-5, with 7 bases aligning to TRBD1. This CDR3 has 14 residues. The trim removed 5 bases at V and 5 bases at J, leaving 6 bases unmatched. The germline gives CDR1 MNHEY, CDR2 SMNVEV (reference sequence). CDR3 sequence reads: CASSLRQGHQPQHF. In DNA, the CDR3 is TGTGCCAGCAGTCTCCGACAGGGTCATCAGCCCCAGCATTTT.

This clone was recorded a few times. The chain carries TRBV6-4 and TRBJ2-7; 9 nucleotides align to TRBD2. The germline V gene has CDR1 MRHNA and CDR2 SNTAGT. The J segment lost 5 bases and the V segment lost 6 bases, leaving 14 bases of the junction unmatched. The CDR3 covers 16 residues. CDR3 sequence reads: CASSPEAGGGQDEQYF. Here the CDR3 DNA reads TGTGCCAGCAGCCCCGAAGCGGGGGGAGGGCAGGACGAGCAGTACTTC.

The gene calls are TRBV3-1 (or the pseudogene TRBV3-2) and TRBJ1-2; 7 bases match TRBD1. The CDR3 extends over 14 amino acids. Germline assignment: CDR1 LGHDT and CDR2 YNNKEL (reference sequence). The V segment lost 5 bases and the J segment 4 bases; nucleotides outside the gene matches: 7. Here the CDR3 DNA reads TGTGCCAGCAGCTTGGACAGGCTATTCTATGGCTACACCTTC. Translation: CASSLDRLFYGYTF.

The rearrangement links TRBV10-3 to TRBJ2-1; 8 bases fit TRBD1. Germline-derived CDR1 and CDR2 are ENHRY and SYGVKD. The CDR3 runs to 18 residues. V lost 6 bases and J lost 8; bases outside the gene matches: 21. DNA of the CDR3: TGTGCCATCAGCGTCAATCCCGGACAGGGTCTAAAGGTCGATGAGCAGTTCTTC. Amino acid sequence: CAISVNPGQGLKVDEQFF.

The J gene is TRBJ2-1, the V gene TRBV10-1, with 9 bases aligning to TRBD2. The length of the CDR3 is 17 residues. Per the germline V gene, CDR1 is WNHNN and CDR2 is SYGVQD (reference sequence). V gave up 6 bases and J gave up 2 bases; unmatched junction bases: 11. DNA of the CDR3: TGCGCCAGCAGCCCTAACGTGCGGGAGGGACCCTACAATGAGCAGTTCTTC. Amino acid sequence: CASSPNVREGPYNEQFF.

This chain links TRBV27 with TRBJ2-6; D call uncertain. CDR1 and CDR2 from the germline V gene are MNHEY and SMNVEV (reference sequence). The V gene lost 8 bases and the J gene lost 1 base, with 0 bases spanning the gap. The length of the CDR3 is 11 residues. This CDR3 is CASSGANVLTF. CDR3 bases: TGTGCCAGCTCTGGGGCCAACGTCCTGACTTTC.

V and J are TRBV28 and TRBJ1-1; no clear D gene. V was cut by 6 bases and J by 0 bases, with 11 bases left in between. This CDR3 region has 14 residues. The V gene's germline CDR1 is MDHEN and CDR2 SYDVKM. CDR3 sequence: CASRQLFMNTEAFF. The CDR3 coding sequence is TGTGCCAGCAGACAGTTATTCATGAACACTGAAGCTTTCTTT.

This clone appeared many times. The chain links TRBV9 to TRBJ1-3, with 9 bases lining up with TRBD1. The CDR3 totals 16 residues. The germline CDR1 and CDR2 sequences are SGDLS and YYNGEE. After removal of 0 bases from V and 6 bases from J, the junction contained 7 bases not matched to a gene. The CDR3 DNA reads TGTGCCAGCAGCGTAGCGTTGGGACAGGGATTAAACACCATATATTTT. Protein sequence: CASSVALGQGLNTIYF.

CDR3: CASSYDLAGRYEQYF. The CDR3 DNA is TGTGCCAGCAGTTATGATCTAGCGGGACGCTACGAGCAGTACTTC. The chain joins TRBV6-5 to TRBJ2-7, with 9 bases lining up with TRBD2. Unmatched junction bases numbered 6, after V lost 3 bases and J lost 3 bases. CDR3 length equals 15 residues. Germline V gene data show CDR1 as MNHEY and CDR2 as SVGAGI.

This chain uses TRBV4-3 with TRBJ1-5, with 8 nucleotides matching TRBD1. CDR3 length: 15 amino acids. Germline V gene lookup returns CDR1 LGHNA and CDR2 YSLEER. Losses at the gene ends were 2 bases for V and 7 bases for J; bases not matched to a gene: 7. CDR3: CASSQRSGGRQPQHF. The CDR3 DNA reads as TGCGCCAGCAGCCAAAGGTCAGGGGGCCGGCAGCCCCAGCATTTT.

The chain is built from TRBV11-3 and TRBJ2-3; D not resolved. Germline V gives CDR1 SGHNT, CDR2 YENEEA. Between the trimmed V and J ends, which lost 5 bases and 2 bases, there was a span of 11 bases. This CDR3 has 14 residues. The CDR3 DNA sequence: TGTGCCAGCAGCCCATCCGGCCTCACAGATACGCAGTATTTT. Its translation is CASSPSGLTDTQYF.

This chain uses TRBV5-6 with TRBJ1-2, with TRBD1 matching over 7 bases. CDR3 length: 16 residues. V shed 4 bases, J shed 4 bases, and the junction held 13 bases outside the gene matches. The germline CDR1 and CDR2 sequences are SGHDT and YYEEEE. CDR3 in DNA: TGTGCCAGCAGCAGGACCGGGCCGACAGGGAGCTATGGCTACACCTTC. Its translation: CASSRTGPTGSYGYTF.